The rows below give T cell receptor beta chains drawn from one sample of a study of siplizumab effects on memory and regulatory T cells. TCRdb's table, derived via immunoSEQ multiplex PCR, lists solely in-frame clones and lacks some. This table holds some 100,000 clones, roughly 96% found once. Sequenced sample: naive CD4+ T cells sorted from blood. Receptor source: a human donor in good health. CDR3s include the opening cysteine and the closing phenylalanine or tryptophan. The order of the fields is clone size, D gene, J gene, V gene, CDR3 DNA, CDR3 protein. D genes are given only for firm matches. Clone size appears in some rows only: once, few, many, or a class for an expanded clone.

>-|TRBD1|TRBJ2-3|TRBV5-3
TGTGCCAGAAGCCGTCGAAAGACAGGGCAATACACAGATACGCAGTATTTT
CARSRRKTGQYTDTQYF
>-|TRBD2|TRBJ2-7|TRBV5-1
TGCGCCAGCAGAGACCCGGGACTAGCAACACACGAGCAGTACTTC
CASRDPGLATHEQYF
>-|TRBD2|TRBJ2-2|TRBV5-1
TGCGCCAGCAGCAACGCGGGACTAGCGGGCACCGGGGAGCTGTTTTTT
CASSNAGLAGTGELFF
>once|-|TRBJ2-3|TRBV7-2
TGTGCCAGCAGCTTCGGGTGGGGCACAGATACGCAGTATTTT
CASSFGWGTDTQYF
>once|-|TRBJ2-2|TRBV18
TGTGCCAGCTCACCGATTTTTACAGCAAACACCGGGGAGCTGTTTTTT
CASSPIFTANTGELFF
>-|-|TRBJ1-2|TRBV19
TGTGCCAGTAGTATAGCGAACCCCTTTGGCTACACCTTC
CASSIANPFGYTF
>-|-|TRBJ2-2|TRBV5-1
TGCGCCAGCAGTAAACAGGGTTCCACCGGGGAGCTGTTTTTT
CASSKQGSTGELFF
>few|-|TRBJ1-1|TRBV5-1
TGCGCCAGCAGCTTGGCAACAGGCGGGTACGCTGAAGCTTTCTTT
CASSLATGGYAEAFF
>-|TRBD2|TRBJ2-5|TRBV7-2
TGTGCCAGCAGCTTAATCCGGGCTAGCGGGTTTCAAGAGACCCAGTACTTC
CASSLIRASGFQETQYF
>-|-|TRBJ1-4|TRBV9
TGTGCCAGCTCCCCGGACAGTTTAGGGCCGAAACTGTTTTTT
CASSPDSLGPKLFF
>-|-|TRBJ1-1|TRBV6-5
TGTGCCAGCAGTTACGGACAGACAAACACTGAAGCTTTCTTT
CASSYGQTNTEAFF
>-|-|TRBJ1-5|TRBV6-6
TGTGCCAGCAGAACCCAACGGGATGGCAATCAGCCCCAGCATTTT
CASRTQRDGNQPQHF
>-|-|TRBJ1-6|TRBV12-5
TGTGCTAGTGGTTTGATCGGCCGACCTTCACCCCTCCACTTT
CASGLIGRPSPLHF
>-|-|TRBJ2-1|TRBV7-2
TGTGCCAGCAGCTTAACAGGTTTAAATAATGAGCAGTTCTTC
CASSLTGLNNEQFF
>-|TRBD2|TRBJ2-3|TRBV5-1
TGCGCCAGCAGCTTGGCGATTAGCGGGGGGGGCGTAGATACGCAGTATTTT
CASSLAISGGGVDTQYF
>once|-|TRBJ2-5|TRBV28
TGTGCCAGCAAGAGGGGTTACATCGGACAACAAGAGACCCAGTACTTC
CASKRGYIGQQETQYF
>-|-|TRBJ2-3|TRBV18
TGTGCCAGCTCCCCCGTTGCGGGGGCAATTAGTTCAGATACGCAGTATTTT
CASSPVAGAISSDTQYF
>-|TRBD2|TRBJ2-5|TRBV6-1
TGTGCCAGCAGTGAACCTAGCGGGGGGGCCGACGAGACCCAGTACTTC
CASSEPSGGADETQYF
>-|-|TRBJ2-2|TRBV5-1
TGCGCCAGCAGCTTGGAAGCGAACACCGGGGAGCTGTTTTTT
CASSLEANTGELFF
>-|TRBD1|TRBJ2-1|TRBV18
TGTGCCAGCTCACCAGGGACAGGGGGCACCTACAATGAGCAGTTCTTC
CASSPGTGGTYNEQFF
>-|-|TRBJ2-3|TRBV5-6
TGTGCCAGCACCAATACCCGGGCTAACACAGATACGCAGTATTTT
CASTNTRANTDTQYF
>-|TRBD2|TRBJ2-1|TRBV19
TGTGCCAGTAGTGGGCTAGCGGGGGGTTACAATGAGCAGTTCTTC
CASSGLAGGYNEQFF
>-|-|TRBJ1-5|TRBV27
TGTGCCAGCAGTTTATCCCGGGGGTCTGGAAATCAGCCCCAGCATTTT
CASSLSRGSGNQPQHF
>-|TRBD2|TRBJ2-4|TRBV29-1
TGCAGCGTTGCGACTAGCGGGGCCAAAAACATTCAGTACTTC
CSVATSGAKNIQYF
>-|TRBD2|TRBJ2-7|TRBV7-2
TGTGCCATCCAAATAGCGGGGGGCCGTCCGGGCGAGCAGTACTTC
CAIQIAGGRPGEQYF
>-|TRBD1|TRBJ2-5|TRBV9
TGTGCCAGCAGCGCGACAGGGACCCAAGAGACCCAGTACTTC
CASSATGTQETQYF
>-|-|TRBJ2-5|TRBV4-1
TGCGCCAGCAGCCAAGTGGAGATAGAGACCCAGTACTTC
CASSQVEIETQYF
>-|-|TRBJ1-5|TRBV4-3
TGCGCCAGCAGCCAGACTAGTTATAGCAATCAGCCCCAGCATTTT
CASSQTSYSNQPQHF
>-|-|TRBJ2-7|TRBV5-6
TGTGCCAGCAGCCCGCGGACCCGGAACAGGTACGAGCAGTACTTC
CASSPRTRNRYEQYF
>-|-|TRBJ2-3|TRBV9
TGTGCCAGCAGCGTAGGGAGATTGCAGCGGTTGGCCCCAGATACGCAGTATTTT
CASSVGRLQRLAPDTQYF
>-|TRBD1|TRBJ1-1|TRBV7-2
TGTGCCAGCAGCCTCCGACAGGGACCTGAAGCTTTCTTT
CASSLRQGPEAFF
>once|-|TRBJ1-3|TRBV18
TGTGCCAGCTCACCACGAGAGGGGCCCGGCTCTGGAAACACCATATATTTT
CASSPREGPGSGNTIYF
>-|-|TRBJ2-1|TRBV9
TGTGCCAGGAAGGGGATCCTAAGGTTCTTC
CARKGILRFF
>-|-|TRBJ1-5|TRBV2
TGTGCCAGCACCAGGGATAGCAATCAGCCCCAGCATTTT
CASTRDSNQPQHF
>-|TRBD2|TRBJ2-1|TRBV11-1
TGTGCCAGCAGCTTACTAGCGGGGGGGAACTACAATGAGCAGTTCTTC
CASSLLAGGNYNEQFF
>-|-|TRBJ1-3|TRBV7-2
TGTGCCAGCAGCTTAGTTCCATTCGTCTCTGGAAACACCATATATTTT
CASSLVPFVSGNTIYF
>-|-|TRBJ2-6|TRBV9
TGTGCCAGCAGCGGGACAACTGGGGCCAACGTCCTGACTTTC
CASSGTTGANVLTF
>-|-|TRBJ1-4|TRBV4-3
TGCGCCAGCAGCCAAGAAAGGCAGGGAAACGAAAAACTGTTTTTT
CASSQERQGNEKLFF
>-|TRBD1|TRBJ1-6|TRBV25-1
TGTGCCAGCGCGGACAGGGGTAATTCACCCCTCCACTTT
CASADRGNSPLHF
>-|TRBD2|TRBJ2-3|TRBV7-2
TGTGCCAGCAGCTTATTGCCTAGCGGGGCCGGGGGGCTCTCAGATACGCAGTATTTT
CASSLLPSGAGGLSDTQYF
>-|TRBD1|TRBJ2-1|TRBV28
TGTGCCACCGACACAGGACAGGTGGGCAATGAGCAGTTCTTC
CATDTGQVGNEQFF
>-|-|TRBJ2-1|TRBV11-3
TGTGCCAGCAGCTCCTCGGGGTATTCCTACAATGAGCAGTTCTTC
CASSSSGYSYNEQFF
>-|-|TRBJ1-1|TRBV19
TGTGCCAGTAAGGGATCACAGGTGAACACTGAAGCTTTCTTT
CASKGSQVNTEAFF
>-|-|TRBJ1-1|TRBV6-1
TGTGCCAGCAGTAGCGGACCGACAGTTAACACTGAAGCTTTCTTT
CASSSGPTVNTEAFF
>-|-|TRBJ1-5|TRBV7-3
TGTGCCAGCAGCTTAGGACCCCAGGGTCCTAATCAGCCCCAGCATTTT
CASSLGPQGPNQPQHF
>once|-|TRBJ2-7|TRBV5-1
TGCGCCAGTGGGTTGGAGGGGCTCTGGAACGAGCAGTACTTC
CASGLEGLWNEQYF
>-|-|TRBJ1-4|TRBV28
TGTGCCAGCAGTATCGCGACTCGAAATGAAAAACTGTTTTTT
CASSIATRNEKLFF
>-|-|TRBJ2-3|TRBV25-1
TGTGCCAGCAGTGTGACCGAGGTGCAGTATTTT
CASSVTEVQYF
>-|TRBD2|TRBJ2-3|TRBV5-4
TGTGCCAGCAGCTCTCTAAGGGGAGGGGGCACAGATACGCAGTATTTT
CASSSLRGGGTDTQYF
>-|-|TRBJ2-7|TRBV28
TGTGCCAGCAGTTTGCGGGGAAGTCAGTTGGGGGAGCAGTACTTC
CASSLRGSQLGEQYF
>-|TRBD2|TRBJ2-2|TRBV9
TGTGCCAGCAGCAGGCAAGCGGGGGCCAGTACCGGGGAGCTGTTTTTT
CASSRQAGASTGELFF
>-|TRBD1|TRBJ1-1|TRBV29-1
TGCAGCGTGGTCGGAGTTCAGGGGGCAGCCGGCGCTGAAGCTTTCTTT
CSVVGVQGAAGAEAFF
>-|TRBD1|TRBJ2-7|TRBV18
TGTGCCAGCTCACCAGGGGACAGACAGTACTTC
CASSPGDRQYF
>-|-|TRBJ2-7|TRBV5-1
TGCGCCAGCAGCTTGGAGGACGAGCAGTACTTC
CASSLEDEQYF
>-|-|TRBJ1-6|TRBV28
TGTGCCAGCAGTCAAGTTGGCTCCTATAATTCACCCCTCCACTTT
CASSQVGSYNSPLHF
>once|TRBD1|TRBJ1-2|TRBV7-9
TGTGCCAGCAGCTTAGGGGACAGCTTTTTCTATGGCTACACCTTC
CASSLGDSFFYGYTF
>-|-|TRBJ1-5|TRBV11-1
TGTGCCAGCAGCCCCGGTAGCAATCAGCCCCAGCATTTT
CASSPGSNQPQHF
>-|TRBD2|TRBJ2-3|TRBV6-1
TGTGCCAGCAGCCGAGCGGGGGGATCAGATACGCAGTATTTT
CASSRAGGSDTQYF